These T cell receptor beta chains were read from a single sample in a study of long-term antiretroviral therapy in people with HIV. The table came from immunoSEQ multiplex PCR; TCRdb's copy has only in-frame clones and leaves some out. This sample has about 20,000 clones, with less than 95% found just once. Here the sequenced sample was unsorted PBMCs, taken 4.4 years before starting antiretroviral therapy. These receptors originate from a woman aged 25 to 39 with HIV. Each CDR3 is given with its conserved first and last residue. Each record gives: D gene, V gene, clone size, J gene, CDR3 DNA, CDR3 protein. D genes are given only for firm matches. Size is omitted from some rows. Given values are once, few, many or a class for expanded clones.

d_call: NA; v_call: TRBV25-1; clone_size: NA; j_call: TRBJ2-2; cdr3_nt: TGTGCCAGCAGAGACTGGACGAACACCGGGGAGCTGTTTTTT; cdr3_aa: CASRDWTNTGELFF
d_call: NA; v_call: TRBV30; clone_size: NA; j_call: TRBJ1-2; cdr3_nt: TGTGCCTGGAGTAGCGGGGGTGGAGGCTACGGCTACACCTTC; cdr3_aa: CAWSSGGGGYGYTF
d_call: NA; v_call: TRBV21-1; clone_size: NA; j_call: TRBJ1-5; cdr3_nt: TGTGCCAGCAGCAAAGCGTCAACAGGGTCATCGTTCAGGAGCAATCAGCCCCAGCATTTT; cdr3_aa: CASSKASTGSSFRSNQPQHF
d_call: TRBD1; v_call: TRBV29-1; clone_size: NA; j_call: TRBJ1-1; cdr3_nt: TGCAGCGTCACCGGACAGGGAGTGGGGACTGAAGCTTTCTTT; cdr3_aa: CSVTGQGVGTEAFF
d_call: NA; v_call: TRBV27; clone_size: few; j_call: TRBJ1-1; cdr3_nt: TGTGCCAGCAGTTTAGTCGGCGGGACCTACACTGAAGCTTTCTTT; cdr3_aa: CASSLVGGTYTEAFF
d_call: TRBD1; v_call: TRBV15; clone_size: large; j_call: TRBJ1-4; cdr3_nt: TGTGCCACCAGCCTGCAGGGGGCCCCTAATGAAAAACTGTTTTTT; cdr3_aa: CATSLQGAPNEKLFF
d_call: TRBD2; v_call: TRBV4-3; clone_size: NA; j_call: TRBJ2-3; cdr3_nt: TGCGCCAGCAGCCAAAGAGCGGGGGCCACCACAGATACGCAGTATTTT; cdr3_aa: CASSQRAGATTDTQYF
d_call: NA; v_call: TRBV7-9; clone_size: NA; j_call: TRBJ1-4; cdr3_nt: TGTGCCAGCAGCTTCAATGAAAAACTGTTTTTT; cdr3_aa: CASSFNEKLFF
d_call: NA; v_call: TRBV12-5; clone_size: NA; j_call: TRBJ1-5; cdr3_nt: TGTGCTAGTCGGGGGAGCGCAGGGCCTCAGCCCCAGCATTTT; cdr3_aa: CASRGSAGPQPQHF
d_call: TRBD1; v_call: TRBV19; clone_size: NA; j_call: TRBJ1-4; cdr3_nt: TGTGCCAGTTCCGGGACAGGGGTGGAAGAAAAACTGTTTTTT; cdr3_aa: CASSGTGVEEKLFF
d_call: TRBD1; v_call: TRBV15; clone_size: NA; j_call: TRBJ1-5; cdr3_nt: TGTGCCACCAGCAGAGAGACAGGGGGTCAGCCCCAGCATTTT; cdr3_aa: CATSRETGGQPQHF
d_call: NA; v_call: TRBV11-2; clone_size: once; j_call: TRBJ1-1; cdr3_nt: TGTGCCAGCAGCCGCGTGCACGGTGCGGACACTGAAGCTTTCTTT; cdr3_aa: CASSRVHGADTEAFF
d_call: TRBD1; v_call: TRBV5-4; clone_size: NA; j_call: TRBJ1-2; cdr3_nt: TGTGCCAGCAGTCCCCGGACAGGGTCTAACTATGGCTACACCTTC; cdr3_aa: CASSPRTGSNYGYTF
d_call: TRBD2; v_call: TRBV18; clone_size: NA; j_call: TRBJ2-1; cdr3_nt: TGTGCCAGCTCACCCCGAACTAGCGGGGGGGCAGAAGAGCAGTTCTTC; cdr3_aa: CASSPRTSGGAEEQFF
d_call: NA; v_call: TRBV29-1; clone_size: NA; j_call: TRBJ1-3; cdr3_nt: TGCAGCGTAGCGAAAAGAGGAAACACCATATATTTT; cdr3_aa: CSVAKRGNTIYF
d_call: TRBD2; v_call: TRBV7-2; clone_size: NA; j_call: TRBJ2-3; cdr3_nt: TGTGCCAGCAGCTTGGGACTAGCGGGGGGTTCAGATACGCAGTATTTT; cdr3_aa: CASSLGLAGGSDTQYF
d_call: NA; v_call: TRBV9; clone_size: once; j_call: TRBJ2-5; cdr3_nt: TGTGCCAGCAGCGTAAAAGGGGTGGGGGAGACCCAGTACTTC; cdr3_aa: CASSVKGVGETQYF
d_call: NA; v_call: TRBV7-9; clone_size: NA; j_call: TRBJ1-2; cdr3_nt: TGTGCCAGCAGCGGCCAGCCTGAACCTGGCTACACCTTC; cdr3_aa: CASSGQPEPGYTF
d_call: NA; v_call: TRBV7-2; clone_size: NA; j_call: TRBJ2-1; cdr3_nt: TGTGCCAGCAGCTACCAACAGAGCTCCTACAATGAGCAGTTCTTC; cdr3_aa: CASSYQQSSYNEQFF
d_call: TRBD2; v_call: TRBV7-9; clone_size: NA; j_call: TRBJ2-5; cdr3_nt: TGTGCCAGCAGCTACCACCCCTCTACTAGCGGGGGTTACCAAGAGACCCAGTACTTC; cdr3_aa: CASSYHPSTSGGYQETQYF
d_call: TRBD1; v_call: TRBV19; clone_size: NA; j_call: TRBJ2-2; cdr3_nt: TGTGCCTCGGGACAGGGGGCCGCCGGGGAGCTGTTTTTT; cdr3_aa: CASGQGAAGELFF
d_call: NA; v_call: TRBV9; clone_size: NA; j_call: TRBJ1-2; cdr3_nt: TGTGCCAGCAGCAGGACCCGGGGTGGCTACACCTTC; cdr3_aa: CASSRTRGGYTF
d_call: NA; v_call: TRBV5-1; clone_size: NA; j_call: TRBJ1-2; cdr3_nt: TGCGCCAGCAGCTTGGTTACAGCTAACTATGGCTACACCTTC; cdr3_aa: CASSLVTANYGYTF
d_call: NA; v_call: TRBV5-6; clone_size: NA; j_call: TRBJ2-2; cdr3_nt: TGTGCCAGCAGCTGGAGTGCATACACCGGGGAGCTGTTTTTT; cdr3_aa: CASSWSAYTGELFF
d_call: NA; v_call: TRBV4-1; clone_size: NA; j_call: TRBJ2-3; cdr3_nt: TGCGCCAGCAGGACAGGACTAGGGGGCACAGATACGCAGTATTTT; cdr3_aa: CASRTGLGGTDTQYF
d_call: NA; v_call: TRBV11-2; clone_size: few; j_call: TRBJ2-6; cdr3_nt: TGTGCCAGCAGCCCCCGGTACAACTCTGGGGCCAACGTCCTGACTTTC; cdr3_aa: CASSPRYNSGANVLTF
d_call: NA; v_call: TRBV5-4; clone_size: NA; j_call: TRBJ1-1; cdr3_nt: TGTGCCAGCAGCCTAGGGCGGGGGGACAACACTGAAGCTTTCTTT; cdr3_aa: CASSLGRGDNTEAFF
d_call: TRBD1; v_call: TRBV30; clone_size: NA; j_call: TRBJ1-5; cdr3_nt: TGTGCCTACTCCCGGGACAGGGGGCCCCATAGCAATCAGCCCCAGCATTTT; cdr3_aa: CAYSRDRGPHSNQPQHF
d_call: TRBD2; v_call: TRBV6-5; clone_size: NA; j_call: TRBJ2-5; cdr3_nt: TGTGCCAGCAGGACTAGCGGGGGGGTCCAAGAGACCCAGTACTTC; cdr3_aa: CASRTSGGVQETQYF
d_call: TRBD2; v_call: TRBV2; clone_size: NA; j_call: TRBJ2-5; cdr3_nt: TGTGCCAGCAGTGAAGCGCGGTTAGCGGGTAAAGAGACCCAGTACTTC; cdr3_aa: CASSEARLAGKETQYF
d_call: NA; v_call: TRBV9; clone_size: NA; j_call: TRBJ1-5; cdr3_nt: TGTGCCAGCAGCGTCCTGGGTAATCAGCCCCAGCATTTT; cdr3_aa: CASSVLGNQPQHF
d_call: NA; v_call: TRBV27; clone_size: once; j_call: TRBJ1-4; cdr3_nt: TGTGCCAGCAGTGCGTATGCAACTAATGAAAAACTGTTTTTT; cdr3_aa: CASSAYATNEKLFF
d_call: TRBD1; v_call: TRBV5-8; clone_size: NA; j_call: TRBJ2-1; cdr3_nt: TGTGCCAGCAGCTTGGAGAAGGGGGCCACCTTATCGTATTTCTCTTTCTTC; cdr3_aa: CASSLEKGATLSYFSFF
d_call: NA; v_call: TRBV6-5; clone_size: NA; j_call: TRBJ1-6; cdr3_nt: TGTGCCAGCAGTTACCTAGAGACCTATAATTCACCCCTCCACTTT; cdr3_aa: CASSYLETYNSPLHF
d_call: TRBD2; v_call: TRBV5-6; clone_size: NA; j_call: TRBJ2-5; cdr3_nt: TGTGCCAGCAGCTTTTATAGCGGGGGGGAAGAGACCCAGTACTTC; cdr3_aa: CASSFYSGGEETQYF
d_call: TRBD1; v_call: TRBV4-3; clone_size: NA; j_call: TRBJ1-4; cdr3_nt: TGCGCCAGCAGCCAAGAGAGGACAGGGGGAAGAAAACTGTTTTTT; cdr3_aa: CASSQERTGGRKLFF
d_call: NA; v_call: TRBV11-1; clone_size: NA; j_call: TRBJ1-3; cdr3_nt: TGTGCCAGCAGCCCGATAGACGGAAACACCATATATTTT; cdr3_aa: CASSPIDGNTIYF
d_call: NA; v_call: TRBV4-1; clone_size: NA; j_call: TRBJ1-2; cdr3_nt: TGCGCCAGCAGCCAGACCCGGGACATCCGAAACTATGGCTACACCTTC; cdr3_aa: CASSQTRDIRNYGYTF
d_call: TRBD2; v_call: TRBV10-2; clone_size: NA; j_call: TRBJ2-2; cdr3_nt: TGCGCCAGCAGTGGTGGTAGCGGGGGAGTAAACACCGGGGAGCTGTTTTTT; cdr3_aa: CASSGGSGGVNTGELFF
d_call: NA; v_call: TRBV30; clone_size: NA; j_call: TRBJ1-5; cdr3_nt: TGTGCCTGGAGTATGCCAGGACAGATCAATCAGCCCCAGCATTTT; cdr3_aa: CAWSMPGQINQPQHF
d_call: NA; v_call: TRBV19; clone_size: NA; j_call: TRBJ1-6; cdr3_nt: TGTGCCAGTAGTGAGGGCAGGGTTGGTTCACCCCTCCACTTT; cdr3_aa: CASSEGRVGSPLHF
d_call: NA; v_call: TRBV19; clone_size: NA; j_call: TRBJ2-7; cdr3_nt: TGTGCCAGTAGTATAGGGGCAGGGGTCTCCGGCGAGCAGTACTTC; cdr3_aa: CASSIGAGVSGEQYF
d_call: TRBD1; v_call: TRBV7-9; clone_size: NA; j_call: TRBJ1-1; cdr3_nt: TGTGCCAGCAGCTCGACCTCGGGACAGGGTCTTACTGAAGCTTTCTTT; cdr3_aa: CASSSTSGQGLTEAFF
d_call: TRBD1; v_call: TRBV9; clone_size: NA; j_call: TRBJ2-5; cdr3_nt: TGTGCCAGCAGCGGTGGGACAGGAGCCACAACGGAGACCCAGTACTTC; cdr3_aa: CASSGGTGATTETQYF
d_call: NA; v_call: TRBV6-6; clone_size: NA; j_call: TRBJ1-1; cdr3_nt: TGTGCCAGCAGGAACAGGGTTGACACTGAAGCTTTCTTT; cdr3_aa: CASRNRVDTEAFF
d_call: TRBD1; v_call: TRBV9; clone_size: few; j_call: TRBJ1-1; cdr3_nt: TGTGCCAGCAGCGTAGGGGGACAGGGGTCGAAGATGAACACTGAAGCTTTCTTT; cdr3_aa: CASSVGGQGSKMNTEAFF
d_call: NA; v_call: TRBV4-1; clone_size: NA; j_call: TRBJ2-3; cdr3_nt: TGCGCCAGCAGCCAAGCAGCTTCGACAGATACGCAGTATTTT; cdr3_aa: CASSQAASTDTQYF
d_call: NA; v_call: TRBV5-1; clone_size: NA; j_call: TRBJ1-1; cdr3_nt: TGCGCCAGCAGCCCGCACTTTGAGGCGCCCACTGAAGCTTTCTTT; cdr3_aa: CASSPHFEAPTEAFF
d_call: NA; v_call: TRBV4-3; clone_size: NA; j_call: TRBJ2-1; cdr3_nt: TGCGCCAGCAGCCAAGTGAGGGATGACAATGAGCAGTTCTTC; cdr3_aa: CASSQVRDDNEQFF
d_call: NA; v_call: TRBV27; clone_size: NA; j_call: TRBJ1-6; cdr3_nt: TGTGCCAGCAGTCCCCGATTGAGGGGGAACTATAATTCACCCCTCCACTTT; cdr3_aa: CASSPRLRGNYNSPLHF
d_call: TRBD2; v_call: TRBV7-2; clone_size: NA; j_call: TRBJ2-3; cdr3_nt: TGTGCCAGCAGTCTAGCTGGACTAGCGGGGGGGCGGGTCACAGATACGCAGTATTTT; cdr3_aa: CASSLAGLAGGRVTDTQYF
d_call: NA; v_call: TRBV6-1; clone_size: NA; j_call: TRBJ2-5; cdr3_nt: TGTGCCAGCAGTGAAGAGTGGGGACCGAGAGAGACCCAGTACTTC; cdr3_aa: CASSEEWGPRETQYF